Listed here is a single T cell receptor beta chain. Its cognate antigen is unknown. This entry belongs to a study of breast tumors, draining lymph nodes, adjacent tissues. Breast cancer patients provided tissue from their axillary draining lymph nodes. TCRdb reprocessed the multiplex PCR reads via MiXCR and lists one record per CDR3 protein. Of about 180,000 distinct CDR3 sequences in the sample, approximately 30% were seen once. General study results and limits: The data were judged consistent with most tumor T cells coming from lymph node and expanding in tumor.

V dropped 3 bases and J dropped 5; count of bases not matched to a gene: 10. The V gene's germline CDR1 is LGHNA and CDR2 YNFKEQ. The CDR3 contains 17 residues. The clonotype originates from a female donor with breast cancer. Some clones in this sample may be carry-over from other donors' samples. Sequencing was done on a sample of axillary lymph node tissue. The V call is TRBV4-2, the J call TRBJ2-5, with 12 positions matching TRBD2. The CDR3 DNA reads TGTGCCAGCAGCCAGGCTCGACTAGCGGGGGAGGGGGAGACCCAGTACTTC. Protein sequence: CASSQARLAGEGETQYF.